These T cell receptor beta chains were read from a single sample in a study of TIL therapy for anti-PD-1-resistant metastatic lung cancer. TCRdb's copy holds only in-frame clones and misses some; the assay was immunoSEQ multiplex PCR. Counted here are about 60,000 clones, 55% to 70% occurring once; the ten biggest clones make up about 6.3%. Sequences were derived from blood, sampled at baseline. Receptors were obtained from a person aged 25 to 80 with non-small cell lung cancer. CDR3s include the opening cysteine and the closing phenylalanine or tryptophan. The D gene is left open where the match is weak. Not all rows give a size; the values are once, few, many and, for expanded clones, a class.

>TRBJ1-2|TRBD1|TRBV2|15|few
TGTGCCAGCAGTGCCGGGACAGGGGGCAACTATGGCTACACCTTC
CASSAGTGGNYGYTF
>TRBJ1-5|-|TRBV21-1|19|-
TGTGCCAGCAGCAAAGAAAGGCGAACAGGCACACTTAGCAATCAGCCCCAGCATTTT
CASSKERRTGTLSNQPQHF
>TRBJ1-2|-|TRBV19|16|-
TGTGCCAGTAGTATAAGATCAGCCTCCCCGGACTATGGCTACACCTTC
CASSIRSASPDYGYTF
>TRBJ2-1|TRBD1|TRBV5-1|13|-
TGCGCCAGCAGCTCCACAGGGGGCGATGAGCAGTTCTTC
CASSSTGGDEQFF
>TRBJ2-7|-|TRBV21-1|19|-
TGTGCCAGCAGCATCCGGCCGGCCCGGGTCCCAAACCTCATCTACGAGCAGTACTTC
CASSIRPARVPNLIYEQYF
>TRBJ1-3|-|TRBV6-1|14|-
TGTGCCAGCAGTTCCTCGGACCGTGGAAACACCATATATTTT
CASSSSDRGNTIYF
>TRBJ2-7|-|TRBV21-1|14|-
TGTGCCAGCAGCCACGACCCAGGGCCCTACGAGCAGTACTTC
CASSHDPGPYEQYF
>TRBJ2-6|-|TRBV5-1|15|few
TGCGCCAGCAGCTTTCCCTACTCTGGGGCCAACGTCCTGACTTTC
CASSFPYSGANVLTF
>TRBJ2-7|TRBD1|TRBV11-1|14|-
TGTGCCAGCAGCTTAGGAGGCAGGGGGTACGAGCAGTACTTC
CASSLGGRGYEQYF
>TRBJ1-3|-|TRBV27|15|-
TGTGCCAGCAGTTCCCGGTCCGGTAGGGGAAACACCATATATTTT
CASSSRSGRGNTIYF
>TRBJ1-2|-|TRBV29-1|12|few
TGCAGCGTTGTCTCAGGGACCTATGGCTACACCTTC
CSVVSGTYGYTF
>TRBJ2-7|TRBD2|TRBV5-5|18|-
TGTGCCAGCAGCTGGGGTAGCGGGAGGTCTTGGAATTCGGGCGAGCAGTACTTC
CASSWGSGRSWNSGEQYF
>TRBJ1-2|-|TRBV2|12|-
TGTGCCAGCAGTGCTGGGCTCTATGGCTACACCTTC
CASSAGLYGYTF
>TRBJ2-3|TRBD2|TRBV30|12|-
TGTGCCTGGGGGGGGGACACAGATACGCAGTATTTT
CAWGGDTDTQYF
>TRBJ2-2|TRBD1|TRBV5-4|15|-
TGTGCCAGCAGCTCTCGACAGGGTAACACCGGGGAGCTGTTTTTT
CASSSRQGNTGELFF
>TRBJ1-6|-|TRBV7-8|14|-
TGTGCCAGCAGCGTCCGGGACACCAATTCACCCCTCCACTTT
CASSVRDTNSPLHF
>TRBJ2-3|-|TRBV12-5|14|once
TGTGCTTATAACAGTGGGGAGTTCACAGATACGCAGTATTTT
CAYNSGEFTDTQYF
>TRBJ1-3|-|TRBV5-4|17|-
TGTGCCAGCAGCTTGGGATCCGGGGGGGCAGCTGGAAACACCATATATTTT
CASSLGSGGAAGNTIYF
>TRBJ2-1|TRBD2|TRBV30|15|-
TGTGCCTGGAGCAGCCTTCGGGCTAGCGGGTGGGAGCAGTTCTTC
CAWSSLRASGWEQFF
>TRBJ1-2|-|TRBV4-2|17|-
TGTGCCAGCAGCCAAGATCCCCAGGGCGGCAGGGTATTTGGCTACACCTTC
CASSQDPQGGRVFGYTF
>TRBJ2-7|-|TRBV5-5|15|-
TGTGCCAGCAGCTTGGAGCCGGTAAGCTCCTACGAGCAGTACTTC
CASSLEPVSSYEQYF
>TRBJ2-7|TRBD1|TRBV23-1|16|once
TGCGCCAGCAGGCCAAACAGGGGGCCCTTATACTACGAGCAGTACTTC
CASRPNRGPLYYEQYF
>TRBJ1-5|TRBD1|TRBV28|15|-
TGTGCCAGCAGTTTAGCGACAGGGGGTGGTCAGCCCCAGCATTTT
CASSLATGGGQPQHF
>TRBJ2-1|TRBD2|TRBV6-1|18|-
TGTGCCAGCAGTGACCCCCGTGGAGCGGGGCTTTTTAACAATGAGCAGTTCTTC
CASSDPRGAGLFNNEQFF
>TRBJ2-1|TRBD2|TRBV4-1|17|-
TGCGCCAGCAGCCAAAGATTAGGGGACTATGTATACAATGAGCAGTTCTTC
CASSQRLGDYVYNEQFF
>TRBJ2-5|TRBD1|TRBV19|13|-
TGTGCCAGTACTCCAGGACAGGGAGGGACCCAGTACTTC
CASTPGQGGTQYF
>TRBJ2-6|-|TRBV2|14|-
TGTGCCAGCAGTGATGACGGTGGGGCCAACGTCCTGACTTTC
CASSDDGGANVLTF
>TRBJ1-1|-|TRBV19|15|-
TGTGCCAGTAGTATGCGGGGTTCTCTGAGGACTGAAGCTTTCTTT
CASSMRGSLRTEAFF
>TRBJ1-1|TRBD1|TRBV15|14|few
TGTGCCACCAGCACCCGGACAGGGGGAACTGAAGCTTTCTTT
CATSTRTGGTEAFF
>TRBJ2-2|TRBD2|TRBV7-9|15|-
TGTGCCAGCAGCCCCCGGACTAGCTTCACCGGGGAGCTGTTTTTT
CASSPRTSFTGELFF
>TRBJ1-1|-|TRBV5-1|14|-
TGCGCCAGCAGCTTGGACAGTATGAACACTGAAGCTTTCTTT
CASSLDSMNTEAFF